This T cell receptor beta chain was recovered during a study of beta chain features in type 1 diabetes. Overall study results and limits: The study found fewer insertions and more deletions at VDJ junctions in type 1 diabetes patients. With patients and controls alike, PCR might favor shorter templates to an equal degree. TCRB CDR3s were moderately but significantly shorter in Type 1 diabetes patients in all four CD4+ subsets.

As regards this clone: The antigen remains unidentified.

The CDR3 loop spans 13 amino acids. Trimming took 7 bases from V and 5 from J; bases not matched to a gene: 10. CDR1 is GTSNPN and CDR2 is SVGIG in the germline V gene (reference sequence). All of the isolated RNA was reverse transcribed, so expressed TCRB transcripts were sequenced. The table came from immunoSEQ multiplex PCR; TCRdb's copy has only in-frame clones and leaves some out. Of some 640,000 clones in the sample, more than 12% were seen once. The rearrangement uses TRBV30 and TRBJ2-5; 7 nucleotides align to TRBD1. Sample: naive CD4+ T cells from blood. The sequence was obtained from a man between 18 and 35 years old with type 1 diabetes. For the CDR3, the DNA is TGTGCCTCCACACGAAGGGGGCGGGAGACCCAGTACTTC. As protein: CASTRRGRETQYF. The variable domain in full, completed from reference TRBV30 and TRBJ2-5, reads SQTIHQWPATLVQPVGSPLSLECTVEGTSNPNLYWYRQAAGRGLQLLFYSVGIGQISSEVPQNLSASRPQDRQFILSSKKLLLSDSGFYLCASTRRGRETQYFGPGTRLLVL.